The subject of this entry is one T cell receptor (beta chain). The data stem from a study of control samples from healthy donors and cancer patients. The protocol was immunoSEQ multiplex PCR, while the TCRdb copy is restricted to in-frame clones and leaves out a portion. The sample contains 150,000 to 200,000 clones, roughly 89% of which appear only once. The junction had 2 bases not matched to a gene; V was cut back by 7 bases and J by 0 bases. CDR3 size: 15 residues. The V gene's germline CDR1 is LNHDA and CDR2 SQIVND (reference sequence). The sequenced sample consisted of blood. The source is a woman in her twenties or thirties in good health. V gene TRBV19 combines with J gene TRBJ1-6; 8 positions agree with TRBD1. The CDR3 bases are TGTGCCAGTAATACAGGGGGCTCCTATAATTCACCCCTCCACTTT. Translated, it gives CASNTGGSYNSPLHF.